The 18 T cell receptor beta chains below were found in one sample sequenced in a study of regulatory T cells in long-lasting Graves disease. Investigators prepared the TCR beta libraries by applying iRepertoire HTBI primers and Arm-PCR of CDR3 regions. A single record per CDR3 protein comes from TCRdb applying MiXCR to the multiplex PCR reads. This table has a few hundred thousand distinct CDR3 sequences, roughly a fifth appearing once. The time point is: persistent/refractory GD, antithyroid drugs over 5 years with positive TRAb. The TCR library used RNA extracted from PBMCs. The sample in question was peripheral blood mononuclear cells (PBMCs), obtained when the disease was refractory, from a patient treated with antithyroid drugs. The receptor set was obtained from a female donor with Graves disease.

There are a few counts of this clonotype. V gene TRBV2 combines with J gene TRBJ2-2; D unclear. The germline CDR1 and CDR2 sequences are SNHLY and FYNNEI. The CDR3 length is 13 residues. V shed 4 bases and J shed 4 bases, with 7 bases lying between them. CDR3 DNA sequence: TGTGCCAGCAGTGGGCACAGCACCGGGGAGCTGTTTTTT. As protein: CASSGHSTGELFF.

This clonotype was seen repeatedly, ten times or more. The chain links TRBV20-1 to TRBJ2-5; D is ambiguous. The CDR3 covers 13 residues. Germline V lookup: CDR1 DFQATT, CDR2 SNEGSKA (reference sequence). V was trimmed by 1 base and J by 5 bases, leaving 11 bases between them. CDR3 DNA: TGCAGTGCTAGAGTGAACATGCGGGAGACCCAGTACTTC. Protein product: CSARVNMRETQYF.

This clonotype has a single count. The chain recombines TRBV18 with TRBJ2-2, with D possibly matching TRBD2 (6 bases). Trimming stripped 6 bases from V and 5 bases from J, with 22 bases between. This CDR3 contains 17 residues. Germline V CDR1 and CDR2: KGHSH, LQKENI. The CDR3 loop is CASSSVVGRSKTGELFF. The CDR3 bases are TGTGCCAGCTCGTCCGTAGTCGGGAGAAGTAAAACCGGGGAGCTGTTTTTT. Complete variable domain (other parts from reference TRBV18 and TRBJ2-2): NAGVMQNPRHLVRRRGQEARLRCSPMKGHSHVYWYRQLPEEGLKFMVYLQKENIIDESGMPKERFSAEFPKEGPSILRIQQVVRGDSAAYFCASSSVVGRSKTGELFFGEGSRLTVL.

Many counts were recorded for this clonotype. This chain joins TRBV12-3 or TRBV12-4 and TRBJ1-1, with TRBD1 identical over 7 bases. The V and J ends lost 6 bases and 1 base, in that order; junction bases with no gene match: 5. CDR3 length equals 14 residues. CDR3 coding DNA: TGTGCCAGCAGGGACAGGTTAACGAACACTGAAGCTTTCTTT. Translated, it gives CASRDRLTNTEAFF.

The V call is TRBV30, the J call TRBJ1-1; D call uncertain. The CDR3 consists of 12 residues. Trimming took 2 bases from V and 3 from J, leaving 7 bases between them. Germline assignment: CDR1 GTSNPN and CDR2 SVGIG (reference sequence). CDR3 protein: CAWSHPYTEAFF. The CDR3 region has the DNA TGTGCCTGGAGTCACCCTTACACTGAAGCTTTCTTT.

Ten or more counts support this clonotype. The CDR3 region has the DNA TGTGCCAGCAGACTATTCCGGGACTCCGACTCCTACGAGCAGTACTTC. As protein: CASRLFRDSDSYEQYF. The rearrangement uses TRBV6-2 or TRBV6-3 and TRBJ2-7; possibly TRBD2 for D (6 bases). Germline-derived CDR1 and CDR2 are MNHEY and SVGEGT. V lost 6 bases to trimming and J lost 0 bases, with 18 bases between them. This CDR3 spans 16 amino acids.

The chain uses TRBV6-4 and TRBJ2-3; D ambiguous. The CDR3 has 15 amino acids. In germline, CDR1 is MRHNA, CDR2 SNTAGT. V was trimmed by 7 bases and J by 6 bases, leaving 20 bases between them. The CDR3: CASTPRGRQSDTQYF. For the CDR3, the DNA is TGTGCCAGCACCCCACGAGGCAGGCAGAGTGATACGCAGTATTTT.

Remarks on this clonotype: This may be a read error, as it is one base from a much larger clone. The rearrangement joins TRBV28 to TRBJ1-1; D remains unclear. The CDR3 spans 13 residues. From germline, CDR1 is MDHEN and CDR2 SYDVKM. Trimming took 2 bases from V and 4 from J, leaving 8 bases between them. CDR3 DNA sequence: TGTGCCAGCAGTTTAGCGGGTATCACTGAAGCTTTCTTT. Encoded protein: CASSLAGITEAFF.

The V gene is TRBV5-6, the J gene TRBJ2-4; 9 bases match TRBD2. V gave up 3 bases and J gave up 2 bases; unmatched junction bases: 9. Germline CDR1 reads SGHDT; CDR2 reads YYEEEE. This CDR3 is built from 17 residues. The CDR3 DNA reads TGTGCCAGCAGCTCGTATAGCGGGAGAGTAACCAAAAACATTCAGTACTTC. Protein: CASSSYSGRVTKNIQYF. Using reference TRBV5-6 and TRBJ2-4 for the parts outside the CDR3, the full variable domain is DAGVTQSPTHLIKTRGQQVTLRCSPKSGHDTVSWYQQALGQGPQFIFQYYEEEERQRGNFPDRFSGHQFPNYSSELNVNALLLGDSALYLCASSSYSGRVTKNIQYFGAGTRLSVL.

As regards this clonotype: One junction end does not reproduce the germline sequence, and a read error may be involved. The rearrangement joins TRBV11-2 to TRBJ2-2; no definite D call. The CDR3 is made up of 14 amino acids. In germline, CDR1 is SGHAT, CDR2 FQNNGV. The CDR3 reads CAGSLNRLTGELFF. The CDR3, as DNA: TGTGCCGGCAGCCTGAATAGGTTGACCGGGGAGCTGTTTTTT.

This clonotype was seen ten or more times. V usage is TRBV7-8 and J usage is TRBJ1-6; D may be TRBD1 (6 bases). The CDR3 length is 15 residues. Per germline, CDR1 SGHVS and CDR2 FQNEAQ. Trimming took off 1 base at V and 7 bases at J, with 11 bases between the two ends. The chain's CDR3 is CASSLDQGSNSPLHF. The CDR3 bases are TGTGCCAGCAGCTTAGATCAGGGGTCAAATTCACCCCTCCACTTT.

The chain combines TRBV7-2 with TRBJ1-1; 7 bases match TRBD1. The germline V gene has CDR1 SGHTA and CDR2 FQGNSA. V shed 2 bases and J 2 bases; nucleotides not matched to a gene: 11. This CDR3 spans 17 amino acids. CDR3 in amino acids: CASSLSSAGQTNTEAFF. The CDR3 bases are TGTGCCAGCAGCTTATCCTCGGCGGGACAGACTAACACTGAAGCTTTCTTT.

This chain links TRBV30 with TRBJ1-2, with D unresolved. The CDR3 is made up of 12 amino acids. The germline V gene encodes CDR1 GTSNPN and CDR2 SVGIG (reference sequence). Trimming shortened V by 5 bases and J by 7 bases, and 14 bases separated the two germline ends. The CDR3 DNA reads TGTGCCTGGCGAGCGGGCGTAGGTGGCTACACCTTC. Translating it yields CAWRAGVGGYTF.

The chain recombines TRBV3-2 with TRBJ2-5; TRBD1 is taken as the D call from the table, unchecked against the DNA. TRBV3-2 is marked as a pseudogene. The CDR3 sequence is 16 residues long. CDR3: CASSQSSDRTQEAQYF. CDR3 DNA: TGTGCCAGCAGCCAAAGTTCCGACAGGACGCAAGAGGCCCAGTACTTC.

V gene TRBV5-1 combines with J gene TRBJ1-2, with D perhaps TRBD1 (6 bases). The V end was cut by 4 bases, the J end by 6 bases, with 10 bases between. The length of the CDR3 is 12 residues. From germline, CDR1 is SGHRS and CDR2 YFSETQ. The CDR3 region has the DNA TGCGCCAGCAGCCCCAGGGGAAATGGCTACACCTTC. Translated: CASSPRGNGYTF.

The V call is TRBV7-9, the J call TRBJ1-1; a weak D match, TRBD1 (6 bases). V was clipped by 4 bases and J by 5 bases, with 8 bases between them. This CDR3 is 12 amino acids long. Germline assignment: CDR1 SEHNR and CDR2 FQNEAQ (reference sequence). The CDR3 DNA is TGTGCCAGCAGCTGGACAGTTACTGAAGCTTTCTTT. Amino acids: CASSWTVTEAFF.

This clonotype showed up just a few times. This CDR3 is CASSTPNSGRGLGEQYF. Here the CDR3 DNA reads TGTGCCAGCAGTACCCCAAATAGCGGGAGGGGCCTGGGGGAGCAGTACTTC. The V and J genes are TRBV27 and TRBJ2-7, with 11 nucleotides matching TRBD2. Germline lookup yields CDR1 MNHEY and CDR2 SMNVEV (reference sequence). V gave up 5 bases and J gave up 7 bases; unmatched junction bases: 16. The CDR3 spans 17 residues.

This clonotype was observed a handful of times. The chain is built from TRBV19 and TRBJ1-2; D not certain. Germline V lookup: CDR1 LNHDA, CDR2 SQIVND (reference sequence). The V end lost 4 bases, the J end lost 4 bases, and 16 bases lay between the germline ends. This CDR3 region has 15 residues. Here the CDR3 DNA reads TGTGCCAGTAGTACCAAGGTCTGGTTCCTCTATGGCTACACCTTC. Its protein product is CASSTKVWFLYGYTF.